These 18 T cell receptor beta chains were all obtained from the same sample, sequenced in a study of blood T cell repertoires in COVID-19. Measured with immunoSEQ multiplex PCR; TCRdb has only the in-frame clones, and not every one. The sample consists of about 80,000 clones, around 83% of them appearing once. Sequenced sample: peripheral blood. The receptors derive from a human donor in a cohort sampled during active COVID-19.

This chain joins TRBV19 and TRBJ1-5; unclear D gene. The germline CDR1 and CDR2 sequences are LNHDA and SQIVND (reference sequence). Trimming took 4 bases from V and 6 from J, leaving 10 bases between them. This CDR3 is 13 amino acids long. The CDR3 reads CASSNRSVQPQHF. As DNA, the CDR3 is TGTGCCAGTAGTAACCGCAGTGTTCAGCCCCAGCATTTT. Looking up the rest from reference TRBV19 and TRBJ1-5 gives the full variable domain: DGGITQSPKYLFRKEGQNVTLSCEQNLNHDAMYWYRQDPGQGLRLIYYSQIVNDFQKGDIAEGYSVSREKKESFPLTVTSAQKNPTAFYLCASSNRSVQPQHFGDGTRLSIL.

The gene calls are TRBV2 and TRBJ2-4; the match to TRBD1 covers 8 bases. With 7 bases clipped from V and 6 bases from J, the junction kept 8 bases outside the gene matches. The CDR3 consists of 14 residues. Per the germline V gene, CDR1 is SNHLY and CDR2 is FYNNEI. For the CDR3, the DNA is TGTGCCAGCATTTCCGGCGGGACAGGAAACATTCAGTACTTC. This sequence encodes CASISGGTGNIQYF. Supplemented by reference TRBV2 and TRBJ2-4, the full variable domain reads EPEVTQTPSHQVTQMGQEVILRCVPISNHLYFYWYRQILGQKVEFLVSFYNNEISEKSEIFDDQFSVERPDGSNFTLKIRSTKLEDSAMYFCASISGGTGNIQYFGAGTRLSVL.

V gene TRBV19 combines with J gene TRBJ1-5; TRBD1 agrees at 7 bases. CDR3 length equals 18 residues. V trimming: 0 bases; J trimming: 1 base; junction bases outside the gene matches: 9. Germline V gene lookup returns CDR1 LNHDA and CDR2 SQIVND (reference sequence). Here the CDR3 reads CASSIDSPTGTSNQPQHF. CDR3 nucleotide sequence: TGTGCCAGTAGTATAGATTCCCCGACAGGGACGAGCAATCAGCCCCAGCATTTT.

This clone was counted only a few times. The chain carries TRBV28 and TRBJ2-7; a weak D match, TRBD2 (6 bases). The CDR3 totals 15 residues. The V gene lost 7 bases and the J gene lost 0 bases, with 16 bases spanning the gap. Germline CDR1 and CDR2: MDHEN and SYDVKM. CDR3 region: CASIPGDLASYEQYF. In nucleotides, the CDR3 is TGTGCCAGCATCCCGGGGGACCTCGCCTCCTACGAGCAGTACTTC.

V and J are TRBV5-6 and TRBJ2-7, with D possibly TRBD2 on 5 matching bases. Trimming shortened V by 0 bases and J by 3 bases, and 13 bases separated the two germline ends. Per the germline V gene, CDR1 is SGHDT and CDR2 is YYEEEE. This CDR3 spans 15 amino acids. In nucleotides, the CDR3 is TGTGCCAGCAGCTTGGGGGGATCGGGGATCTACGAGCAGTACTTC. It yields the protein CASSLGGSGIYEQYF.

In DNA form, the CDR3 reads TGTGCCAGCAGCGTAGCTAGCAGAACAGATACGCAGTATTTT. Protein product: CASSVASRTDTQYF. The chain carries TRBV9 and TRBJ2-3; a weak D match, TRBD2 (5 bases). This CDR3 contains 14 residues. Germline assignment: CDR1 SGDLS and CDR2 YYNGEE. With 0 bases removed from V and 3 bases from J, the gap between germline ends came to 8 bases.

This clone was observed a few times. CDR3 bases: TGTGCCACCAGCAGACATGGGGGGGAGACCCAGTACTTC. It codes for CATSRHGGETQYF. The chain has TRBV15 and TRBJ2-5, with a tentative D call TRBD2 (6 bases). Germline CDR1 LNHNV, CDR2 YYDKDF (reference sequence). With 2 bases removed from V and 5 bases from J, the gap between germline ends came to 9 bases. This CDR3 comprises 13 residues.

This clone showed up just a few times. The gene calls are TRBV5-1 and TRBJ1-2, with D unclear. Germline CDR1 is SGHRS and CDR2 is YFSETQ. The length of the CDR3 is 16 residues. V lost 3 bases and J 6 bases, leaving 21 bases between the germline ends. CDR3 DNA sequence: TGCGCCAGCAGCTGGGCCCCTGGTGCCGGGGATCATGGCTACACCTTC. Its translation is CASSWAPGAGDHGYTF.

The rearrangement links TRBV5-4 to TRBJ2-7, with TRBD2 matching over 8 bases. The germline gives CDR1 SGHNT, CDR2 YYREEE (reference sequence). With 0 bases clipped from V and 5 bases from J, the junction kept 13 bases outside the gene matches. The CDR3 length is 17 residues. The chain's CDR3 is CASSLAVGTGGPHEQYF. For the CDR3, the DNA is TGTGCCAGCAGCTTGGCCGTTGGGACGGGGGGGCCCCACGAGCAGTACTTC.

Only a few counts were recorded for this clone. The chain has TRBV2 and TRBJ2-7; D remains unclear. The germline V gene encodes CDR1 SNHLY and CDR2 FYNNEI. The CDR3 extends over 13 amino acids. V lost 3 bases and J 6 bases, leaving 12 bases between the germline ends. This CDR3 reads CASSEATRGEQYF. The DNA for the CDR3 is TGTGCCAGCAGTGAGGCGACCAGAGGCGAGCAGTACTTC.

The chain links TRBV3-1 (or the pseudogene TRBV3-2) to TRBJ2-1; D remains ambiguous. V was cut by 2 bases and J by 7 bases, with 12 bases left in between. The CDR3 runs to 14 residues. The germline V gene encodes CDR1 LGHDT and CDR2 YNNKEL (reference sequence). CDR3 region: CASSQLLVGNEQFF. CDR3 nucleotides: TGTGCCAGCAGCCAACTCCTAGTAGGTAATGAGCAGTTCTTC.

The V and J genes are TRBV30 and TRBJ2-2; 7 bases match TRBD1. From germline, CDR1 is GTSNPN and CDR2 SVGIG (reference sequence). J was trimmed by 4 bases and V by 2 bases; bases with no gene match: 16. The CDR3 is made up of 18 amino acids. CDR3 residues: CAWSLTSAPQGITGELFF. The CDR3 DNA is TGTGCCTGGAGTCTCACATCGGCCCCACAGGGGATCACCGGGGAGCTGTTTTTT.

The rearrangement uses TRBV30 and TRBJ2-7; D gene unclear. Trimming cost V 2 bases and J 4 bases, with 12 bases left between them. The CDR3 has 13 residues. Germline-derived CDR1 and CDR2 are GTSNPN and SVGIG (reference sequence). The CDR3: CAWSFRLYYEQYF. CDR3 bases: TGTGCCTGGAGTTTCCGCCTCTATTACGAGCAGTACTTC.

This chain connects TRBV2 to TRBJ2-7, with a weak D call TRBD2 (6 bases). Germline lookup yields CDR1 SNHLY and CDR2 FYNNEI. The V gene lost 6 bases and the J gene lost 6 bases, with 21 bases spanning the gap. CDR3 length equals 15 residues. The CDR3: CASRPHSGVGSEQYF. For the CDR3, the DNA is TGTGCCAGCAGGCCACATTCGGGAGTAGGGAGCGAGCAGTACTTC.

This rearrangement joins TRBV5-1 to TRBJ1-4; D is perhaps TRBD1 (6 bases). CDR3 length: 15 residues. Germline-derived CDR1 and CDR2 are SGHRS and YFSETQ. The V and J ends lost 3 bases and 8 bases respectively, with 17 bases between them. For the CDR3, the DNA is TGCGCCAGCAGCTCTGCGTTGGGGCAGGGGGAAAAACTGTTTTTT. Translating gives CASSSALGQGEKLFF.

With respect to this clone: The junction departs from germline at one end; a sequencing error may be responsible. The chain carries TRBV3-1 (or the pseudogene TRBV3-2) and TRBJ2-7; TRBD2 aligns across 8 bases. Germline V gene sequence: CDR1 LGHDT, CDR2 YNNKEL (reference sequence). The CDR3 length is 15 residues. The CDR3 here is CARSGGRRGANEQYF. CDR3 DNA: TGTGCCCGCAGTGGGGGCCGGCGGGGGGCCAACGAGCAGTACTTC.

The CDR3 loop is CASSITGDYNEQFF. CDR3 DNA sequence: TGCGCCAGCAGCATCACAGGGGACTACAATGAGCAGTTCTTC. This sequence joins TRBV5-1 and TRBJ2-1, with 7 bases lining up with TRBD1. Germline trimming cut 4 bases from V and 3 bases from J; bases unmatched to any gene: 4. Germline V gives CDR1 SGHRS, CDR2 YFSETQ. This CDR3 spans 14 amino acids.

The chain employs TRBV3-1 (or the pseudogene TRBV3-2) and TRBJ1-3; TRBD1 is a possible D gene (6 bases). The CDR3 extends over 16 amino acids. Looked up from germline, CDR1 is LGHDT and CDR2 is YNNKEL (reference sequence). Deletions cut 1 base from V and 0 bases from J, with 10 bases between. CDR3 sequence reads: CASSQGGHNSGNTIYF. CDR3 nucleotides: TGTGCCAGCAGCCAAGGGGGACACAACTCTGGAAACACCATATATTTT.